This T cell receptor beta chain was identified during a study of blood T cell repertoires in COVID-19. Study summary: Donors in the United States, Italy and Spain gave samples during acute or convalescent COVID-19.

The germline V gene has CDR1 LGHNA and CDR2 YSLEER. The CDR3 is made up of 15 amino acids. V lost 1 base and J lost 3, with 12 bases in between. Generated by immunoSEQ multiplex PCR, the TCRdb table keeps only in-frame clones and is missing some. The table has about 200,000 clones, roughly four fifths seen once. Residents of about 25 US areas, aged about 18 to 95 years, made up the participants. Participants reported their clinical history, and cohort assignment relied on those reports. Donors in Cohort 3 counted as recovered after two negative PCRs, clearance, or symptom resolution. The source of this sequence is a man in his forties or fifties who had recovered from COVID-19. The J gene is TRBJ2-5, the V gene TRBV4-3; tentatively, D is TRBD2 (5 bases). Sample: PBMCs or T cells enriched from blood (not recorded which). CDR3 DNA sequence: TGCGCCAGCAGCCAAGGGTGGACGGGAAAAGAGACCCAGTACTTC. Protein product: CASSQGWTGKETQYF.